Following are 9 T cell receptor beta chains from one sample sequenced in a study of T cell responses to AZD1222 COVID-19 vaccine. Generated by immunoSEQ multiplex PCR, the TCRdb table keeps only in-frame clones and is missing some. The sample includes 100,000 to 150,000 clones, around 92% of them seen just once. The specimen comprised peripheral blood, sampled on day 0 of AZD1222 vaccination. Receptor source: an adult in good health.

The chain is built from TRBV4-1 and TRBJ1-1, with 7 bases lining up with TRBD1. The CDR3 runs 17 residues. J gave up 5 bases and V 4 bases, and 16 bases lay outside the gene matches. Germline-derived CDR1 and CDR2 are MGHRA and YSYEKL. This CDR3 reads CASSLDRESYWGTEAFF. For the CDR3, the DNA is TGCGCCAGCAGCCTAGACAGGGAGTCCTATTGGGGGACTGAAGCTTTCTTT.

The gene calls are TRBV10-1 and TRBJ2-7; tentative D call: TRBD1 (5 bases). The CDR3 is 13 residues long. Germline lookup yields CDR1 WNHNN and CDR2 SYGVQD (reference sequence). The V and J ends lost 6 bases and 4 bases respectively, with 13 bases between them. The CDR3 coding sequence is TGCGCCAGCAGCTCAGGCCAGGGTTACGAGCAGTACTTC. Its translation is CASSSGQGYEQYF.

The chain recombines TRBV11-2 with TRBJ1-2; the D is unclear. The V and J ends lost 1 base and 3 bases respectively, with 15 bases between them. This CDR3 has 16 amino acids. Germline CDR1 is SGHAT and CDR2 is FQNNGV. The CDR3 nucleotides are TGTGCCAGCAGCTTAGCCCGGGCCCAGAGGGACTATGGCTACACCTTC. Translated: CASSLARAQRDYGYTF.

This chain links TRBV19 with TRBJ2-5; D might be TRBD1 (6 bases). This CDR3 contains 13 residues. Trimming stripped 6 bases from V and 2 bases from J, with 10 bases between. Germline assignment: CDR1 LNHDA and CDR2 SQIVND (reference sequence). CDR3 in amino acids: CASRIGQQETQYF. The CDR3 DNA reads TGTGCCAGTAGGATCGGACAGCAAGAGACCCAGTACTTC. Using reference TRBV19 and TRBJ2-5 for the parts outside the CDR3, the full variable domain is DGGITQSPKYLFRKEGQNVTLSCEQNLNHDAMYWYRQDPGQGLRLIYYSQIVNDFQKGDIAEGYSVSREKKESFPLTVTSAQKNPTAFYLCASRIGQQETQYFGPGTRLLVL.

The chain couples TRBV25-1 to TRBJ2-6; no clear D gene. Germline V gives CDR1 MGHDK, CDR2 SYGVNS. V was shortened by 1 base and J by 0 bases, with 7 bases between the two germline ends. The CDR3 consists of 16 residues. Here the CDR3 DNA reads TGTGCCAGCAGTGAATTTCTAGGCTCTGGGGCCAACGTCCTGACTTTC. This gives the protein CASSEFLGSGANVLTF. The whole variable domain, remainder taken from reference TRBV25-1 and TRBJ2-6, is EADIYQTPRYLVIGTGKKITLECSQTMGHDKMYWYQQDPGMELHLIHYSYGVNSTEKGDLSSESTVSRIRTEHFPLTLESARPSHTSQYLCASSEFLGSGANVLTFGAGSRLTVL.

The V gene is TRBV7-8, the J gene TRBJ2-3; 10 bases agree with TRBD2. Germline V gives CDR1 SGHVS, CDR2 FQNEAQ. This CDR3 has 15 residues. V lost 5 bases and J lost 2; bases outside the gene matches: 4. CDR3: CASSKGLADTDTQYF. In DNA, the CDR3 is TGTGCCAGCAGCAAAGGACTAGCGGACACAGATACGCAGTATTTT.

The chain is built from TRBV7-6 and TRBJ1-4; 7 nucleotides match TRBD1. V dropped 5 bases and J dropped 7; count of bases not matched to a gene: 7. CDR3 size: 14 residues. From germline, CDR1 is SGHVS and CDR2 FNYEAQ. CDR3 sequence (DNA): TGTGCCAGCAGCCAACAGGGGTCAATTGAAAAACTGTTTTTT. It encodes CASSQQGSIEKLFF.

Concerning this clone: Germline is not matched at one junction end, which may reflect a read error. This chain's CDR3 is CASSYQQGYGYTF. CDR3 DNA: TGTGCCAGCAGTTACCAACAGGGGTATGGCTACACCTTT. The V call is TRBV6-5, the J call TRBJ1-2; 7 positions match TRBD1. The CDR3 spans 13 residues. Germline V gene data show CDR1 as MNHEY and CDR2 as SVGAGI.

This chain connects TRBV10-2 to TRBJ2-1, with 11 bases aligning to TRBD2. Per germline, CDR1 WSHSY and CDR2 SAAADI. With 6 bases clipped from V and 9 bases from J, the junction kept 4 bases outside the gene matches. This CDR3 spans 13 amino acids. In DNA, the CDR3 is TGCGCCAGCAGGCTAGCGGGGGGTGGTGAGCAGTTCTTC. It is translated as CASRLAGGGEQFF.